This TCR beta chain was captured by sequencing in a study of CD8 T cells in ankylosing spondylitis. TCRdb re-called the 5' RACE reads through MiXCR, storing one row per CDR3 protein. Of roughly 700,000 distinct CDR3 sequences in the sample, 15% to 20% were seen once. This CDR3 comprises 13 residues. Trimming took off 5 bases at V and 1 base at J, with 8 bases between the two ends. Per the germline V gene, CDR1 is SGHVS and CDR2 is FQNEAQ. General study results and limits: Matched ankylosing spondylitis synovial fluid reportedly contained a significantly enriched population of disease-linked clones. A TCR beta motif of fewer than ten highly homologous variants seemed to mark ankylosing spondylitis blood. CD8+ disease-linked clones were present at relatively low frequencies in blood.

This clonotype was counted a single time. Its antigen remains unidentified. This receptor was identified in a male donor with ankylosing spondylitis. Material for sequencing was blood, either unsorted or a sorted T cell fraction (not recorded which). The rearrangement joins TRBV7-8 to TRBJ1-1, with unresolved D. The CDR3 loop reads CASSMSGNTEAFF. The CDR3 coding sequence is TGTGCCAGCAGCATGTCAGGGAACACTGAAGCTTTCTTT.